What follows are 30 T cell receptor beta chains derived from one specimen sequenced in a study of OX40 agonist ivuxolimab in advanced cancers. This table comes from immunoSEQ multiplex PCR, and its TCRdb copy is limited to in-frame clones, with some not included. The table includes tens of thousands of clones, around 85% detected once. Sequenced material: CD4+ or CD8+ T cells sorted from blood, taken in a trial of the OX40 agonist ivuxolimab. Receptors originate from an adult with an advanced solid tumor such as melanoma, head and neck, liver or kidney cancer.

The V gene is TRBV7-8, the J gene TRBJ2-5, with 10 bases that match TRBD2. Germline-derived CDR1 and CDR2 are SGHVS and FQNEAQ. The V segment lost 3 bases and the J segment 5 bases; nucleotides outside the gene matches: 0. This CDR3 has 13 amino acids. Here the CDR3 DNA reads TGTGCCAGCAGCTTGGGACTAGCGGAGACCCAGTACTTC. Amino acid sequence: CASSLGLAETQYF.

This clone was detected once. V gene TRBV18 combines with J gene TRBJ1-1, with D possibly being TRBD1 (6 bases). Germline CDR1 KGHSH, CDR2 LQKENI. CDR3 length: 15 residues. V was cut by 4 bases and J by 2 bases, with 14 bases left in between. In DNA form, the CDR3 reads TGTGCCAGCTCACTCGAGACAGGAGAAAACACTGAAGCTTTCTTT. The encoded protein is CASSLETGENTEAFF. Together with reference TRBV18 and TRBJ1-1, the CDR3 gives the full variable domain: NAGVMQNPRHLVRRRGQEARLRCSPMKGHSHVYWYRQLPEEGLKFMVYLQKENIIDESGMPKERFSAEFPKEGPSILRIQQVVRGDSAAYFCASSLETGENTEAFFGQGTRLTVV.

This clone was recorded only once. This rearrangement joins TRBV28 to TRBJ1-2; possibly TRBD1 for D (5 bases). CDR3 size: 15 residues. The germline V and J ends were trimmed by 3 bases and 0 bases, with 11 bases remaining between them. Looked up from germline, CDR1 is MDHEN and CDR2 is SYDVKM. The CDR3 DNA follows: TGTGCCAGCAGTTTGAGGGGAGTCGCTAACTATGGCTACACCTTC. Protein product: CASSLRGVANYGYTF.

V is TRBV5-1 and J is TRBJ2-7; TRBD1 matches 8 bases. The CDR3 consists of 18 residues. The ends lost 4 bases at V and 0 bases at J; junction bases unmatched: 15. Germline V gene sequence: CDR1 SGHRS, CDR2 YFSETQ. This chain's CDR3 is CASSPWGSGGSPSYEQYF. CDR3 bases: TGCGCCAGCAGCCCCTGGGGGTCAGGGGGCTCCCCCTCCTACGAGCAGTACTTC.

Here the CDR3 reads CASKRLDYNEQFF. The CDR3 nucleotides read TGTGCCAGCAAGCGACTAGACTACAATGAGCAGTTCTTC. This chain joins TRBV27 and TRBJ2-1; perhaps TRBD2 as D (6 bases). CDR3 length equals 13 residues. Deletions cut 7 bases from V and 3 bases from J, with 10 bases between. The germline CDR1 and CDR2 sequences are MNHEY and SMNVEV (reference sequence).

The V gene is TRBV11-1, the J gene TRBJ2-7; 10 bases line up with TRBD2. This CDR3 is 18 amino acids long. Looked up from germline, CDR1 is SGHAT and CDR2 is FQDESV (reference sequence). Trimming cost V 4 bases and J 1 base; bases outside gene matches: 13. The CDR3 sequence is CASSSYPPSGSLSYEQYF. DNA for the CDR3: TGTGCCAGCAGCTCTTACCCCCCTAGCGGGAGTTTATCCTACGAGCAGTACTTC.

The V and J genes are TRBV5-5 and TRBJ2-1; D is uncertain. In germline, CDR1 is SGHKS, CDR2 YYEKEE (reference sequence). The CDR3 has 12 amino acids. V lost 0 bases and J lost 6, with 4 bases in between. The CDR3 here is CASSLGVNEQFF. Written as DNA, the CDR3 is TGTGCCAGCAGCTTGGGGGTCAATGAGCAGTTCTTC.

This clone was seen just once. The V call is TRBV5-1, the J call TRBJ2-7; 7 positions match TRBD2. CDR1 is SGHRS and CDR2 is YFSETQ in the germline V gene. V shed 3 bases and J 2 bases; nucleotides not matched to a gene: 11. This CDR3 is built from 16 residues. The CDR3 protein is CASSSGGGLGPYEQYF. Here the CDR3 DNA reads TGCGCCAGCAGCTCCGGGGGAGGACTAGGACCCTACGAGCAGTACTTC.

The rearrangement links TRBV7-9 to TRBJ2-7; possibly TRBD1 or TRBD2 for D (5 bases each). Germline V gene data show CDR1 as SEHNR and CDR2 as FQNEAQ (reference sequence). The CDR3 contains 14 residues. V lost 1 base and J 3 bases, leaving 10 bases between the germline ends. The chain's CDR3 is CASSLGRGVYEQYF. The CDR3 DNA follows: TGTGCCAGCAGCTTAGGCCGAGGGGTCTACGAGCAGTACTTC.

The rearrangement links TRBV25-1 to TRBJ1-2; D is unclear. V was pared by 5 bases and J by 6 bases, with 10 bases between. This CDR3 spans 12 amino acids. Germline assignment: CDR1 MGHDK and CDR2 SYGVNS. In DNA form, the CDR3 reads TGTGCCAGCAGTCAAGGGATCCATGGCTACACCTTC. This encodes CASSQGIHGYTF.

J is TRBJ1-1 and V is TRBV19; TRBD1 matches at 10 bases. The CDR3 spans 15 residues. V was clipped by 5 bases and J by 5 bases; unmatched bases: 8. The germline gives CDR1 LNHDA, CDR2 SQIVND (reference sequence). CDR3 bases: TGTGCCAGTAGTTTACCGGGACAGGGGAGGACTGAAGCTTTCTTT. It encodes CASSLPGQGRTEAFF.

This sequence joins TRBV7-8 and TRBJ1-1; D is uncertain. CDR1 SGHVS and CDR2 FQNEAQ come from the germline V gene. The CDR3 spans 15 residues. Between the trimmed V and J ends, which lost 1 base and 6 bases, there was a span of 15 bases. The CDR3 loop reads CASSLGAAVQSEAFF. DNA of the CDR3: TGTGCCAGCAGCTTAGGTGCCGCGGTTCAGTCTGAAGCTTTCTTT.

The chain couples TRBV10-3 to TRBJ2-3; D possibly corresponds to TRBD2 (6 bases). The germline gives CDR1 ENHRY, CDR2 SYGVKD. The V and J ends lost 2 bases and 2 bases respectively, with 8 bases between them. The CDR3 contains 14 residues. The CDR3 DNA follows: TGTGCCATCAGTGAGAGGGAGGCCACAGATACGCAGTATTTT. Amino acids: CAISEREATDTQYF.

The J gene is TRBJ1-1, the V gene TRBV19; D might be TRBD1 (5 bases). CDR3 length: 15 amino acids. Trimming stripped 3 bases from V and 4 bases from J, with 15 bases between. From germline, CDR1 is LNHDA and CDR2 SQIVND (reference sequence). Here the CDR3 DNA reads TGTGCCAGTAGTATCTTCGGTCAGGGTTCCACTGAAGCTTTCTTT. This translates into CASSIFGQGSTEAFF.

This clone was counted only a few times. The chain uses TRBV7-2 and TRBJ2-2; no definite D call. The V gene lost 5 bases and the J gene lost 3 bases, with 10 bases spanning the gap. CDR3 length: 14 residues. Germline CDR1 is SGHTA and CDR2 is FQGNSA. The chain's CDR3 is CASSPFQDTGELFF. CDR3 bases: TGTGCCAGCAGCCCTTTCCAGGACACCGGGGAGCTGTTTTTT.

The genes are TRBV5-5 and TRBJ2-6, with 7 bases fitting TRBD1. V dropped 2 bases and J dropped 0; count of bases not matched to a gene: 14. The length of the CDR3 is 20 residues. CDR1 and CDR2 from the germline V gene are SGHKS and YYEKEE (reference sequence). DNA of the CDR3: TGTGCCAGCAGCTTTAGACAGGGACAGCCCAGATACTCTGGGGCCAACGTCCTGACTTTC. Translating it yields CASSFRQGQPRYSGANVLTF.

The chain is built from TRBV19 and TRBJ2-1; no firm D call. Trimming pared 7 bases from V and 0 bases from J, leaving 10 bases between. CDR3 length: 14 amino acids. CDR1 is LNHDA and CDR2 is SQIVND in the germline V gene (reference sequence). The DNA for the CDR3 is TGTGCCAGTACTACAGCTTACTCCTACAATGAGCAGTTCTTC. This gives the protein CASTTAYSYNEQFF.

The V gene is TRBV13, the J gene TRBJ2-5; 10 bases map to TRBD2. The CDR3 covers 17 residues. Germline CDR1 PRHDT, CDR2 FYEKMQ (reference sequence). With V trimmed by 5 bases and J by 4 bases, 13 bases remained unmatched. Here the CDR3 DNA reads TGTGCCAGCAGCCCCGCCCCCCGGGCTAGCGGGAGAGAGACCCAGTACTTC. Translation gives CASSPAPRASGRETQYF.

The chain combines TRBV7-9 with TRBJ1-4; TRBD1 matches 8 bases. The CDR3 has 17 residues. Per germline, CDR1 SEHNR and CDR2 FQNEAQ (reference sequence). The V and J ends lost 6 bases and 2 bases, in that order; junction bases with no gene match: 11. This CDR3 reads CASSPGQGGHTNEKLFF. The CDR3 nucleotides are TGTGCCAGCAGTCCCGGACAGGGAGGGCACACTAATGAAAAACTGTTTTTT.

The rearrangement joins TRBV14 to TRBJ1-1, with D unresolved. The ends were cut back, 4 bases at V and 1 base at J, with 10 bases in the middle. CDR1 and CDR2 from the germline V gene are SGHDN and FVKESK. The CDR3 sequence is 14 residues long. The CDR3 DNA sequence: TGTGCCAGCAGCCCGACGTACAGGAACACTGAAGCTTTCTTT. Translating gives CASSPTYRNTEAFF.

This clone was detected only a few times. The chain is built from TRBV10-3 and TRBJ1-1; 7 bases are a match to TRBD1. Germline CDR1 ENHRY, CDR2 SYGVKD. Trimming cost V 6 bases and J 3 bases; bases outside gene matches: 7. CDR3 size: 14 residues. The CDR3 spells CAISFTGDDTEAFF. CDR3 DNA: TGTGCCATCAGCTTTACAGGGGATGACACTGAAGCTTTCTTT.

The V gene is TRBV7-2, the J gene TRBJ2-5; 9 nucleotides align to TRBD2. The closer fit of TRBJ2-7 to the DNA end suggests the J call may be wrong. The CDR3 covers 15 residues. CDR1 and CDR2 (germline): SGHTA, FQGNSA. This CDR3 is CASSLDSTSGYEQYF. The CDR3 nucleotides are TGTGCCAGCAGCTTAGATTCGACTAGCGGCTACGAGCAGTACTTC.

The V and J genes are TRBV7-2 and TRBJ2-3, with TRBD2 matching 8 bases. Germline assignment: CDR1 SGHTA and CDR2 FQGNSA. Trimming at V came to 5 bases and at J to 2 bases, leaving 9 bases not matched to a gene. The CDR3 spans 16 residues. The CDR3 protein is CASSARRGAATDTQYF. The CDR3, as DNA: TGTGCCAGCAGCGCCCGGCGGGGGGCTGCCACAGATACGCAGTATTTT.

This chain connects TRBV6-6 to TRBJ1-1; TRBD1 might be the D (6 bases). This CDR3 has 13 residues. Trimming took 5 bases from V and 8 from J, leaving 15 bases between them. In germline, CDR1 is MNHNY, CDR2 SVGAGI (reference sequence). DNA for the CDR3: TGTGCCAGCAGTCCCCACGGGGGGCTAGAAGCTTTCTTT. Translated, it gives CASSPHGGLEAFF.

The chain carries TRBV19 and TRBJ2-5; D could derive from TRBD1 or TRBD2 (6 bases each). The CDR3 runs to 15 residues. Trimming removed 5 bases at V and 3 bases at J, with 16 bases between. Germline assignment: CDR1 LNHDA and CDR2 SQIVND (reference sequence). This CDR3 is CASSDRGRGKETQYF. In DNA form, the CDR3 reads TGTGCCAGTAGTGACCGGGGGCGAGGAAAAGAGACCCAGTACTTC. The full variable domain, rest sourced from reference TRBV19 and TRBJ2-5, is DGGITQSPKYLFRKEGQNVTLSCEQNLNHDAMYWYRQDPGQGLRLIYYSQIVNDFQKGDIAEGYSVSREKKESFPLTVTSAQKNPTAFYLCASSDRGRGKETQYFGPGTRLLVL.

The chain recombines TRBV5-1 with TRBJ1-2; a possible D gene is TRBD1 (5 bases). This CDR3 has 13 amino acids. V was pared by 4 bases and J by 2 bases, with 9 bases between. Germline CDR1 is SGHRS and CDR2 is YFSETQ. The CDR3 loop is CASSGDGNYGYTF. In DNA form, the CDR3 reads TGCGCCAGCAGCGGGGACGGGAACTATGGCTACACCTTC.

The table lists this clone with a count of one. This chain uses TRBV19 with TRBJ2-7, with 7 bases that match TRBD1. Germline trimming cut 4 bases from V and 6 bases from J; bases unmatched to any gene: 12. The CDR3 has 15 amino acids. The germline V gene encodes CDR1 LNHDA and CDR2 SQIVND (reference sequence). The CDR3 is CASSNGRGSFGEQYF. The DNA for the CDR3 is TGTGCCAGTAGTAATGGCAGGGGGTCCTTCGGCGAGCAGTACTTC.

The J gene is TRBJ2-7, the V gene TRBV27; 7 bases are a match to TRBD1. The junction had 6 bases not matched to a gene; V was cut back by 4 bases and J by 3 bases. Germline values: CDR1 MNHEY, CDR2 SMNVEV (reference sequence). The CDR3 covers 14 residues. The DNA for the CDR3 is TGTGCCAGCAGTTCCCCGGGACAGATCTACGAGCAGTACTTC. Amino acids: CASSSPGQIYEQYF.

The chain is built from TRBV10-2 and TRBJ1-1; D not certain. The CDR3 contains 15 residues. V was shortened by 3 bases and J by 1 base, with 12 bases between the two germline ends. The germline gives CDR1 WSHSY, CDR2 SAAADI. The CDR3 loop is CASSDPFLGNTEAFF. The CDR3 bases are TGCGCCAGCAGTGATCCCTTCCTCGGGAACACTGAAGCTTTCTTT.

The chain uses TRBV7-3 and TRBJ2-3, with TRBD1 matching 10 bases. After removal of 5 bases from V and 7 bases from J, the junction contained 12 bases not matched to a gene. CDR3 length equals 16 residues. Looked up from germline, CDR1 is SGHTA and CDR2 is FQGTGA. The CDR3 sequence: CASSPTYGTGANTQYF. The CDR3 DNA reads as TGTGCCAGCAGCCCTACATATGGGACAGGGGCAAATACGCAGTATTTT.